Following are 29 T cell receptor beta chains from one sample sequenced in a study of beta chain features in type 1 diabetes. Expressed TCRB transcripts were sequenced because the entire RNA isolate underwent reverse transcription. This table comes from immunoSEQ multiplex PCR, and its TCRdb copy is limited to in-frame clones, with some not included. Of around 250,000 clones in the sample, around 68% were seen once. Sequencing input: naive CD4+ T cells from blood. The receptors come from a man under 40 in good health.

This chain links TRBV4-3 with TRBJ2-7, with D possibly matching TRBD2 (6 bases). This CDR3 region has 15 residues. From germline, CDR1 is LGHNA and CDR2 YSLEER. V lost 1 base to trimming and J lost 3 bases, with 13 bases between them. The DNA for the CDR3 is TGCGCCAGCAGCCAAGCCGGGACTGGGGACTACGAGCAGTACTTC. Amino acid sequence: CASSQAGTGDYEQYF.

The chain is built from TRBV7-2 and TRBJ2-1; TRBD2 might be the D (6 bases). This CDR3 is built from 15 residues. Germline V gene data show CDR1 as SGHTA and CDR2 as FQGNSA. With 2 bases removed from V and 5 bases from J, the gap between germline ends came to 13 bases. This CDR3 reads CASSLWGGVNNEQFF. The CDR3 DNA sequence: TGTGCCAGCAGCTTATGGGGCGGGGTCAACAATGAGCAGTTCTTC.

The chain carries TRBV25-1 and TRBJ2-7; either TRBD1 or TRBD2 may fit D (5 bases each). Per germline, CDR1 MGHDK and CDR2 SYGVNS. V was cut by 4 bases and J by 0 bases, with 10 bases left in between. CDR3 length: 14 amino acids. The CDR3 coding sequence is TGTGCCAGCAGTGCAACAGGAGGCTCCTACGAGCAGTACTTC. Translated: CASSATGGSYEQYF.

The DNA of the CDR3 is TGTGCCAGCAGTTCCTGGACAGGGGGCCCACCCTTTAACTATGGCTACACCTTC. Encoded protein: CASSSWTGGPPFNYGYTF. The rearrangement joins TRBV28 to TRBJ1-2, with TRBD1 matching 11 bases. CDR1 MDHEN and CDR2 SYDVKM come from the germline V gene. V dropped 4 bases and J dropped 1; count of bases not matched to a gene: 11. The CDR3 sequence is 18 residues long.

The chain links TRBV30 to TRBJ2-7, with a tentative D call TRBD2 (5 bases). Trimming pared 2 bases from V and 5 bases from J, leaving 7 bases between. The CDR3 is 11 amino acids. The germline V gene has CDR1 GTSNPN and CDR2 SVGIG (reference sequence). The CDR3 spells CAWSSGNEQYF. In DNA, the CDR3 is TGTGCCTGGAGTTCCGGGAACGAGCAGTACTTC.

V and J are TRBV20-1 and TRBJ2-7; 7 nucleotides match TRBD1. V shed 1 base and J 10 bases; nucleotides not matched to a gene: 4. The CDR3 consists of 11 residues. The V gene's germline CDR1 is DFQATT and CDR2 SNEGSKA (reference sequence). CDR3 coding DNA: TGCAGTGCTAGAGGACAGGGACAACAGTACTTC. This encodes CSARGQGQQYF.

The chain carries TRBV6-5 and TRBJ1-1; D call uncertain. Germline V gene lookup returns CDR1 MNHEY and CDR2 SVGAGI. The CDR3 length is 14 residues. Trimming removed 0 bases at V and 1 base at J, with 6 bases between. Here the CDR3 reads CASSYSRQNTEAFF. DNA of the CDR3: TGTGCCAGCAGTTACTCGAGGCAGAACACTGAAGCTTTCTTT.

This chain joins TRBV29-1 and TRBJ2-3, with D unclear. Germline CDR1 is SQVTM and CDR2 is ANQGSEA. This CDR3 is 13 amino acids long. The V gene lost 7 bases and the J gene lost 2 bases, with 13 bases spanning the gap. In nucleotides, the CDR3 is TGCAGCGGGAAGACAAGGAACACAGATACGCAGTATTTT. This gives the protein CSGKTRNTDTQYF.

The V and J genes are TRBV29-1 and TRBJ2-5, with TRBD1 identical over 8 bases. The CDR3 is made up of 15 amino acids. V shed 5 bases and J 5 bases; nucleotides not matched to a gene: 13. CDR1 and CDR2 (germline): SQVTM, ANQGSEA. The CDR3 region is CSVRGRTGNPETQYF. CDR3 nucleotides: TGCAGCGTTCGCGGTCGGACAGGGAATCCGGAGACCCAGTACTTC.

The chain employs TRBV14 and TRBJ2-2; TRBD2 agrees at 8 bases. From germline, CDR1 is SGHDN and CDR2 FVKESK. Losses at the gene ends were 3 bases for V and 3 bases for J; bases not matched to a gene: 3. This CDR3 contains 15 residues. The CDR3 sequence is CASSQASGYTGELFF. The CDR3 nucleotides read TGTGCCAGCAGCCAGGCTAGCGGGTACACCGGGGAGCTGTTTTTT. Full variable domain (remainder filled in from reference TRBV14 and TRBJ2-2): EAGVTQFPSHSVIEKGQTVTLRCDPISGHDNLYWYRRVMGKEIKFLLHFVKESKQDESGMPNNRFLAERTGGTYSTLKVQPAELEDSGVYFCASSQASGYTGELFFGEGSRLTVL.

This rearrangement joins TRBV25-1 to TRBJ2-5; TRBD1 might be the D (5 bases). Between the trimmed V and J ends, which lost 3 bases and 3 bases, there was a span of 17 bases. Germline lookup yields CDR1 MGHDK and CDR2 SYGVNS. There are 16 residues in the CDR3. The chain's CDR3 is CASSEGQGIGKETQYF. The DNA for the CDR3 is TGTGCCAGCAGTGAGGGGCAAGGTATTGGAAAAGAGACCCAGTACTTC.

The CDR3 nucleotides are TGTGCCAGCAGCTTAGGACAGGGGAACTATGGCTACACCTTC. Its protein product is CASSLGQGNYGYTF. This chain joins TRBV13 and TRBJ1-2; 7 bases are shared with TRBD1. Germline V CDR1 and CDR2: PRHDT, FYEKMQ (reference sequence). Trimming cost V 0 bases and J 2 bases; bases outside gene matches: 0. This CDR3 region has 14 residues.

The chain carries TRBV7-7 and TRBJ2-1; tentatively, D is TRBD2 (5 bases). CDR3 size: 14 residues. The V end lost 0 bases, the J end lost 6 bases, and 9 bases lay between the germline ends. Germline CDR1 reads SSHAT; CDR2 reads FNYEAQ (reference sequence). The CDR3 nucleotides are TGTGCCAGCAGCTTAGCGTCGGGGAGCAATGAGCAGTTCTTC. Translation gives CASSLASGSNEQFF.

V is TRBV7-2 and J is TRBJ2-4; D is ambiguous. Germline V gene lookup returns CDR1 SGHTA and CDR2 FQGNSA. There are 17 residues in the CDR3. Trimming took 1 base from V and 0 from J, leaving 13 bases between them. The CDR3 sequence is CASSLEFGRLAKNIQYF. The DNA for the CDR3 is TGTGCCAGCAGCTTAGAGTTCGGAAGACTAGCCAAAAACATTCAGTACTTC.

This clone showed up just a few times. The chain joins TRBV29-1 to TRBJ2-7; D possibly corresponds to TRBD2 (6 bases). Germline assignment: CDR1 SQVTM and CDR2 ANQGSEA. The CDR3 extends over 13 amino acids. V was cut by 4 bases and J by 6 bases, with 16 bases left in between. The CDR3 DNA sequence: TGCAGCGTTGCGGGACTCAGCATTGGCGAGCAGTACTTC. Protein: CSVAGLSIGEQYF.

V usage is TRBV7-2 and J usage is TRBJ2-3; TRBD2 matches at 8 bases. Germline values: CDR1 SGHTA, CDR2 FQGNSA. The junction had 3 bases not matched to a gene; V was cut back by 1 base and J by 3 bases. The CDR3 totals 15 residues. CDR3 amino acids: CASSLGGRSTDTQYF. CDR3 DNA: TGTGCCAGCAGCTTAGGCGGGAGGTCTACAGATACGCAGTATTTT.

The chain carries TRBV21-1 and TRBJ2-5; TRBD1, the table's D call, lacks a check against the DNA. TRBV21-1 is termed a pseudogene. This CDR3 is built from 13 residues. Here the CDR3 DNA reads TGTGCCAGCAGCAACGACAGGCAAGGGACCCAGTACTTC. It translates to CASSNDRQGTQYF.

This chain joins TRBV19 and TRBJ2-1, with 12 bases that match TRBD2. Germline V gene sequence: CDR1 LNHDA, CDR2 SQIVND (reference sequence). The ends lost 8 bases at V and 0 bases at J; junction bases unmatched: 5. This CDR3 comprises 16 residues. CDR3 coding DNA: TGTGCCAGTGCGACTAGCGGGGGAAGCTCCTACAATGAGCAGTTCTTC. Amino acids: CASATSGGSSYNEQFF.

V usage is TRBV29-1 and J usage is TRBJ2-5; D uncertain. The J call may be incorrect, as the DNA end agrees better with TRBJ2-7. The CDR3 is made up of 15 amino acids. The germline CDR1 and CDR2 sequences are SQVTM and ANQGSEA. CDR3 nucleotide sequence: TGCAGCGTTTACCTTTCAGGAAAAAGCTCCTACGAGCAGTACTTC. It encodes CSVYLSGKSSYEQYF.

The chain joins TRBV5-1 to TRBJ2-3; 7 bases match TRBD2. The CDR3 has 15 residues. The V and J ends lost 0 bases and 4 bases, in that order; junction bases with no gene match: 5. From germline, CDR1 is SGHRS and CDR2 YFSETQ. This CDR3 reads CASSLASGTADTQYF. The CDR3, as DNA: TGCGCCAGCAGCTTGGCCAGCGGGACTGCAGATACGCAGTATTTT.

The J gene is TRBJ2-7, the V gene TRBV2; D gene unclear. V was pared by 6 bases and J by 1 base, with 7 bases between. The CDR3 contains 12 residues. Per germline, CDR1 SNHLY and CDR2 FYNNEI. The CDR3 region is CASRGISYEQYF. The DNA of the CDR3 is TGTGCCAGCAGAGGGATATCCTACGAGCAGTACTTC.

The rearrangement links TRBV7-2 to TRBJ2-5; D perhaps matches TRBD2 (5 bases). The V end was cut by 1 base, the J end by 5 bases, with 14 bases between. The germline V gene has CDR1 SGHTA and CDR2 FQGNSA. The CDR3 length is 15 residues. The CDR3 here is CASSLVAGLMETQYF. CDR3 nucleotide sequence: TGTGCCAGCAGCTTAGTGGCTGGACTCATGGAGACCCAGTACTTC.

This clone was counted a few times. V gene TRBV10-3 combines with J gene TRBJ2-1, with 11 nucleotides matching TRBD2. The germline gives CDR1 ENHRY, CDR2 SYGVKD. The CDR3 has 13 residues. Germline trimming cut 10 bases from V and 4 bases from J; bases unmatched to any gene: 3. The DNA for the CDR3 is TGTGCCACGACTAGCGGGACTTACAATGAGCAGTTCTTC. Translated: CATTSGTYNEQFF.

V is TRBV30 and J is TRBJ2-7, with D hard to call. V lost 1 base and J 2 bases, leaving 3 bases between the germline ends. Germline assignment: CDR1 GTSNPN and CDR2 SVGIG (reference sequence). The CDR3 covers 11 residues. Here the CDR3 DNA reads TGTGCCTGGAGTGCCACCTACGAGCAGTACTTC. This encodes CAWSATYEQYF.

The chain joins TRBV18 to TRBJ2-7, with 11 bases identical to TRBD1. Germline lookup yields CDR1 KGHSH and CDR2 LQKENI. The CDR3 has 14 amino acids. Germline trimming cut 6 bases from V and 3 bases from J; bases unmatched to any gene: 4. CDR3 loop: CASSFGTGGYEQYF. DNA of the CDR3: TGTGCCAGCTCTTTTGGGACAGGGGGCTACGAGCAGTACTTC.

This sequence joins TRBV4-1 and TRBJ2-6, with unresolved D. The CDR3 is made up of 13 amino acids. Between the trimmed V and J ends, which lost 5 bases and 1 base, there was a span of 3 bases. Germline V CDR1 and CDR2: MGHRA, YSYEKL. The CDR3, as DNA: TGCGCCAGCAGCGGGTCTGGGGCCAACGTCCTGACTTTC. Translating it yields CASSGSGANVLTF.

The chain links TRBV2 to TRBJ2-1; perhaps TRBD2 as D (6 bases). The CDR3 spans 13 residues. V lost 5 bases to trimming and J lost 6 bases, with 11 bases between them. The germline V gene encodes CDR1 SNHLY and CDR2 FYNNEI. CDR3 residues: CASSYRDSNEQFF. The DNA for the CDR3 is TGTGCCAGCAGTTACCGGGACTCCAATGAGCAGTTCTTC.

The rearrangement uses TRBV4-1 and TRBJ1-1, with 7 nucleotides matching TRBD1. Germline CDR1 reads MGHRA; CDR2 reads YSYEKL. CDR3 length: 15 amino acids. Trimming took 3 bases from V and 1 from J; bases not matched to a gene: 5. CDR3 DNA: TGCGCCAGCAGCCACCTGGGACAGTCGAACACTGAAGCTTTCTTT. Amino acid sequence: CASSHLGQSNTEAFF.

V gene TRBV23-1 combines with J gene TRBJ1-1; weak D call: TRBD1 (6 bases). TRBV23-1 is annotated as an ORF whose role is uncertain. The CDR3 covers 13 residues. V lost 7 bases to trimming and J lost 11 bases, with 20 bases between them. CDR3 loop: CASIQGGGAMAFF. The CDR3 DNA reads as TGCGCCAGCATACAGGGAGGTGGGGCGATGGCTTTCTTT.